Listed here are 11 T cell receptor beta chains from one sample, sequenced in a study of cytomegalovirus exposure and HLA in healthy donors. Amplification used 60 Vbeta primers and 13 Jbeta primers. The assay was immunoSEQ multiplex PCR, and TCRdb's table has in-frame clones only and misses some. The sample consists of 95,000 to 150,000 clones, around 80% of them appearing once. Sequences were obtained from PBMCs. The origin of the receptors is a man aged 50 or older in good health and CMV-seronegative.

This clone showed up just a few times. The chain carries TRBV2 and TRBJ1-1; a weak D match, TRBD1 (6 bases). The ends were cut back, 9 bases at V and 1 base at J, with 12 bases in the middle. CDR3 length: 13 residues. In germline, CDR1 is SNHLY, CDR2 FYNNEI. The CDR3 region is CASSQGQNTEAFF. CDR3 sequence (DNA): TGTGCCAGTTCCCAGGGACAGAACACTGAAGCTTTCTTT.

The V and J genes are TRBV6-5 and TRBJ1-2; D gene unclear. Germline V lookup: CDR1 MNHEY, CDR2 SVGAGI. V shed 5 bases and J shed 6 bases, with 10 bases lying between them. This CDR3 has 12 amino acids. The chain's CDR3 is CASSRVGDGYTF. DNA of the CDR3: TGTGCCAGCAGTCGGGTGGGTGATGGCTACACCTTC.

The V and J genes are TRBV6-1 and TRBJ2-3; D may be TRBD1 (6 bases). Germline CDR1 is MNHNS and CDR2 is SASEGT. V gave up 2 bases and J gave up 2 bases, with 14 bases separating them. CDR3 size: 16 residues. The CDR3 spells CASSEQGTAVTDTQYF. In nucleotides, the CDR3 is TGTGCCAGCAGTGAACAGGGGACCGCAGTCACAGATACGCAGTATTTT.

In this sample, this clone turned up once. This chain connects TRBV7-3 to TRBJ2-1, with a possible D match to TRBD2 (5 bases). The CDR3 sequence is 13 residues long. The V gene's germline CDR1 is SGHTA and CDR2 FQGTGA. Between the trimmed V and J ends, which lost 5 bases and 3 bases, there was a span of 8 bases. CDR3 loop: CASSPAGYNEQFF. The CDR3, as DNA: TGTGCCAGCAGCCCCGCGGGCTACAATGAGCAGTTCTTC.

This clone has just a few counts. The chain joins TRBV7-3 to TRBJ2-4; TRBD1 might be the D (5 bases). The CDR3 loop spans 16 amino acids. V lost 2 bases, J lost 2 bases, and 13 bases lay in between. Germline V CDR1 and CDR2: SGHTA, FQGTGA. This CDR3 reads CASSLYPAGTKNIQYF. CDR3 DNA: TGTGCCAGCAGCTTATATCCCGCAGGGACCAAAAACATTCAGTACTTC. Variable domain in full (rest from reference TRBV7-3 and TRBJ2-4): GAGVSQTPSNKVTEKGKYVELRCDPISGHTALYWYRQSLGQGPEFLIYFQGTGAADDSGLPNDRFFAVRPEGSVSTLKIQRTERGDSAVYLCASSLYPAGTKNIQYFGAGTRLSVL.

The rearrangement uses TRBV25-1 and TRBJ1-4; 7 nucleotides align to TRBD1. CDR1 is MGHDK and CDR2 is SYGVNS in the germline V gene. The CDR3 has 14 amino acids. The trim removed 3 bases at V and 8 bases at J, leaving 6 bases unmatched. Written as DNA, the CDR3 is TGTGCCAGCAGTGAGTGGGGACAGTTAGAAAAACTGTTTTTT. Its translation is CASSEWGQLEKLFF.

The V and J genes are TRBV5-3 and TRBJ2-1; 8 bases fit TRBD1. TRBV5-3 is assigned to the ORF class and has an uncertain function. The CDR3 is 14 amino acids. Trimming at V came to 4 bases and at J to 4 bases, leaving 4 bases not matched to a gene. The CDR3 DNA reads as TGTGCCAGAAGCCGGGGACAGGAATACAATGAGCAGTTCTTC. Protein sequence: CARSRGQEYNEQFF.

The chain employs TRBV5-6 and TRBJ1-2; maybe TRBD1 (6 bases). Germline loops: CDR1 SGHDT, CDR2 YYEEEE. This CDR3 contains 18 residues. V lost 0 bases to trimming and J lost 3 bases, with 21 bases between them. DNA of the CDR3: TGTGCCAGCAGCTTGGCCCAGGGGAGCGTCAGGGAAGACTATGGCTACACCTTC. This codes for CASSLAQGSVREDYGYTF. The whole variable domain, remainder taken from reference TRBV5-6 and TRBJ1-2, is DAGVTQSPTHLIKTRGQQVTLRCSPKSGHDTVSWYQQALGQGPQFIFQYYEEEERQRGNFPDRFSGHQFPNYSSELNVNALLLGDSALYLCASSLAQGSVREDYGYTFGSGTRLTVV.

The chain has TRBV28 and TRBJ1-4; D is ambiguous. Germline values: CDR1 MDHEN, CDR2 SYDVKM. The CDR3 contains 13 residues. V lost 5 bases to trimming and J lost 14 bases, with 18 bases between them. Here the CDR3 DNA reads TGTGCCAGCAGTCTGAAGACACCGCTCAAGCTGTTTTTT. It yields the protein CASSLKTPLKLFF.

V is TRBV6-5 and J is TRBJ2-7; D possibly corresponds to TRBD2 (5 bases). The CDR3 is 14 amino acids. Trimming took off 5 bases at V and 7 bases at J, with 18 bases between the two ends. Germline-derived CDR1 and CDR2 are MNHEY and SVGAGI. The CDR3 protein is CASSASFSEEEQYF. The CDR3 DNA reads TGTGCCAGCAGTGCGTCATTTAGCGAGGAAGAGCAGTACTTC.

This clone was seen more than once but under ten times. This chain uses TRBV6-5 with TRBJ1-1; a possible D gene is TRBD1 (5 bases). CDR3 length: 14 amino acids. Germline V CDR1 and CDR2: MNHEY, SVGAGI. V lost 4 bases, J lost 1 base, and 10 bases lay in between. The CDR3 nucleotides are TGTGCCAGCAGTTTGCGACAGACGAACACTGAAGCTTTCTTT. Amino acids: CASSLRQTNTEAFF.